The clone carrying this T cell receptor (beta chain) has more than one count but fewer than ten. TCRdb analysed the 5' RACE reads with MiXCR anew, one entry per CDR3 protein. The data hold approximately 12,000 distinct CDR3 sequences, with around 49% observed a single time. The receptor was derived from a female donor with breast cancer. The sample consisted of tumor-infiltrating naive CD4+ T cells sorted from the breast tumor. Noted subset: naive CD4+ T cells, CD4+CD45RA+CD25-.

In nucleotides, the CDR3 is TGCAGTGCTAGGGCGCGGGGCCCTGGGTACGAGCAGTACTTC. It specifies CSARARGPGYEQYF. The V call is TRBV20-1, the J call TRBJ2-7, with D perhaps matching TRBD2 (6 bases). V was trimmed by 3 bases and J by 4 bases, leaving 16 bases between them. The germline V gene encodes CDR1 DFQATT and CDR2 SNEGSKA (reference sequence). The CDR3 length is 14 residues.